Given below is one T cell receptor beta chain in context. This entry comes from a study of monozygotic twins with inflammatory bowel disease. With the 5' RACE reads reprocessed, TCRdb shows one record per CDR3 protein and no DNA. This sample's table reports about 140,000 distinct CDR3 sequences. CDR1 and CDR2 from the germline V gene are SEHNR and FQNEAQ (reference sequence). The CDR3 extends over 17 amino acids. V gene TRBV7-9 combines with J gene TRBJ1-1; the TCRdb call, TRBD1, lacks DNA for checking. The sequence was obtained from a human donor with ulcerative colitis or Crohn's disease, or a healthy co-twin of an affected twin (not recorded which). Sequences were obtained from blood. CDR3 loop: CASSFSLQGLSNTEAFF.